The rows below give T cell receptor beta chains drawn from one sample of a study of shared clonotypes between healthy human individuals. The repertoire was sequenced with immunoSEQ multiplex PCR; TCRdb's copy has only in-frame clones and lacks some. The sample lists 1.5 million to 2.5 million clones; approximately 94% were seen once. Input material: naive CD8+ T cells sorted from blood. These receptors all stem from a man in his late teens or twenties in good health. Both conserved end residues are part of each CDR3. The D gene is left open where the match is weak.

>TRBV9|TRBD1|14|TRBJ2-3
TGTGCCAGCAGCGAATGGACAGGGGGCAATACGCAGTATTTT
CASSEWTGGNTQYF
>TRBV7-9|.|18|TRBJ2-6
TGTGCCAGCAGCTCCGGGACGCCGGGGGCCTCTGGGGCCAACGTCCTGACTTTC
CASSSGTPGASGANVLTF
>TRBV7-9|.|16|TRBJ2-5
TGTGCCAGCAGCTTAGGGCCCCGAGGGGAAGGGGAGACCCAGTACTTC
CASSLGPRGEGETQYF
>TRBV7-2|TRBD1|14|TRBJ1-2
TGTGCCAGCAGCATGGGACAGGGGTTTAATGGCTACACCTTC
CASSMGQGFNGYTF
>TRBV9|TRBD2|17|TRBJ2-3
TGTGCCAGCAGCAACCAACTAGCGGGAGAAAACACAGATACGCAGTATTTT
CASSNQLAGENTDTQYF
>TRBV28|.|11|TRBJ2-4
TGTGCCAGCAGTTCCGGCCCAAGTCGGTACTTC
CASSSGPSRYF
>TRBV2|TRBD1|13|TRBJ2-1
TGTGCCAGCAGCGGACAGGGATACAATGAGCAGTTCTTC
CASSGQGYNEQFF
>TRBV7-6|.|15|TRBJ2-7
TGTGCCAGCAGCTTAGCGCCCGGGGGCTTATACGAGCAGTACTTC
CASSLAPGGLYEQYF
>TRBV4-1|.|12|TRBJ1-2
TGCGCCAGCAGCCATTTGGGCGGCGGCTACACCTTC
CASSHLGGGYTF
>TRBV9|.|11|TRBJ2-1
TGTGCCAGCAGCGTAAACAATGAGCAGTTCTTC
CASSVNNEQFF
>TRBV14|.|14|TRBJ2-7
TGTGCCAGCAGCCAAGAGGAGGGGGGCTACGAGCAGTACTTC
CASSQEEGGYEQYF
>TRBV4-3|TRBD2|19|TRBJ2-5
TGCGCCAGCAGCCAAGATGAAGGGTCTTGGCGGGAGGGGGGAGAGACCCAGTACTTC
CASSQDEGSWREGGETQYF
>TRBV5-1|.|14|TRBJ2-7
TGCGCCAGCAGCTTGTCGGCAGGGACTCTGGAGCAGTACTTC
CASSLSAGTLEQYF
>TRBV2|.|16|TRBJ1-4
TGTGCCAGCAGTGAATGGGGAGGGGTCGTAGAGAAAAAACTGTTTTTT
CASSEWGGVVEKKLFF
>TRBV25-1|.|11|TRBJ2-5
TGTGCCAGCAGTAATTCAGAGACCCAGTACTTC
CASSNSETQYF
>TRBV29-1|.|13|TRBJ1-5
TGCAGCGTTGGGGGCCCGGGAGGTCAGCCCCAGCATTTT
CSVGGPGGQPQHF
>TRBV10-3|.|13|TRBJ1-2
TGTGCCACGGGTAGGACAGATGTTGATGGCTACACCTTC
CATGRTDVDGYTF
>TRBV6-5|TRBD1|13|TRBJ2-7
TGTGCCAGCGGGACAGGGGGCCCCTACGAGCAGTACTTC
CASGTGGPYEQYF